A single T cell receptor (beta chain) is shown here with its context. The CDR3 covers 22 residues. V was clipped by 0 bases and J by 0 bases, with 24 bases between them. The data belong to a study of blood T cell repertoires in COVID-19. As for the study in general: Samples of COVID-19 (acute and convalescent) were obtained from the United States, Italy and Spain. From T cells, B-cell-depleted T cells, or PBMCs came the material, which was cDNA or gDNA.

Authors' processing steps: Cell counts per sample came from amplifying reference gene primers. Profiling relied on immunoSEQ multiplex PCR, and the TCRdb table lists in-frame clones only, not all of them. V and J calls and clone size come straight from that table; D and trimming were deduced from the DNA. The sample lists about 140,000 clones, 88% occurring once. Specimen: peripheral blood. This rearrangement joins TRBV23-1 to TRBJ1-6; a weak D match, TRBD1 (6 bases). TRBV23-1 is flagged as an ORF with uncertain function. The sequence derives from a woman aged 55-75 years with acute or convalescent COVID-19. CDR3 amino acids: CASSQSHIGQRVPSSYNSPLHF. DNA of the CDR3: TGCGCCAGCAGTCAATCTCATATAGGACAGAGAGTCCCGAGCTCCTATAATTCACCCCTCCACTTT.